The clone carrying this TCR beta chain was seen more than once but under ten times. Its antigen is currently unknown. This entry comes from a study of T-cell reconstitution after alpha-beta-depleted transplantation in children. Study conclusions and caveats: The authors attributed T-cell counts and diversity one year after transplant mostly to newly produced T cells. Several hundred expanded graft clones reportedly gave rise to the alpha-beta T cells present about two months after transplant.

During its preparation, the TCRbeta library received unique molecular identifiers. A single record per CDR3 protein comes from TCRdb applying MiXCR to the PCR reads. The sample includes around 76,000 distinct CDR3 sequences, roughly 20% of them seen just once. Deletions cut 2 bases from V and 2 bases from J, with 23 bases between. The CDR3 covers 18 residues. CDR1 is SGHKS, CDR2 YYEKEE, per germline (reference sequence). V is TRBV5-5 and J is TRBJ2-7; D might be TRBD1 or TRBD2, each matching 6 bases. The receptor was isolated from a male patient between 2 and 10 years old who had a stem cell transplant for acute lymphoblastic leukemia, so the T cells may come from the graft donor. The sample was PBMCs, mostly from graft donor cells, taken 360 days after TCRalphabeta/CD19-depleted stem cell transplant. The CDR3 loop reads CASSFRGKGGEATYEQYF. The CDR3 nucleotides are TGTGCCAGCAGCTTCCGGGGGAAAGGGGGTGAGGCGACCTACGAGCAGTACTTC.